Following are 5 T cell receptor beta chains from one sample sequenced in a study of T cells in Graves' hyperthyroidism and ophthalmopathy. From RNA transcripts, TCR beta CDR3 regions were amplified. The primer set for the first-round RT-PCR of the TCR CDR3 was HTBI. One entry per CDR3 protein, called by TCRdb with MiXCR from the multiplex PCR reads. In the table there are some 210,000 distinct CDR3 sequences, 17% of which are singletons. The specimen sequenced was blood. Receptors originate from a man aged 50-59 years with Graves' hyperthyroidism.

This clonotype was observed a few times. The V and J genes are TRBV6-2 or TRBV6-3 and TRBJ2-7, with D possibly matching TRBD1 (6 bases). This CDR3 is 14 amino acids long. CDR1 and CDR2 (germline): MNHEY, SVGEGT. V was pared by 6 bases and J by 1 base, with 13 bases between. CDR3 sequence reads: CASSGQLGSYEQYF. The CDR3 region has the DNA TGTGCCAGCAGCGGACAGCTGGGGTCCTACGAGCAGTACTTC.

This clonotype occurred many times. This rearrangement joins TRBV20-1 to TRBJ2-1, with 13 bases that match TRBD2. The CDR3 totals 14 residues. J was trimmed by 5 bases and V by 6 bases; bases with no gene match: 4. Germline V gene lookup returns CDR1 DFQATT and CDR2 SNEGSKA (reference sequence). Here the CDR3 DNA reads TGCAGTGCAGTGACTAGCGGGAGGAACAATGAGCAGTTCTTC. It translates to CSAVTSGRNNEQFF.

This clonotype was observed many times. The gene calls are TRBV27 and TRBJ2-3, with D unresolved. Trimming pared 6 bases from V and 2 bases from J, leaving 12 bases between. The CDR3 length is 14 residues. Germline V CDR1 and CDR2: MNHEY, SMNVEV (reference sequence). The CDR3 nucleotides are TGTGCCAGCAGCTTAAATCATTACACAGATACGCAGTATTTT. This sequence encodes CASSLNHYTDTQYF.

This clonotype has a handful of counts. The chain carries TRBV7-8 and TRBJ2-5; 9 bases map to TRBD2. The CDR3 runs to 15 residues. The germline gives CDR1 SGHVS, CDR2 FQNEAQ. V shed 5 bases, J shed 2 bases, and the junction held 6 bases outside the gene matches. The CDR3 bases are TGTGCCAGCAGCGCGAGACTAGCGGCTCAAGAGACCCAGTACTTC. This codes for CASSARLAAQETQYF.

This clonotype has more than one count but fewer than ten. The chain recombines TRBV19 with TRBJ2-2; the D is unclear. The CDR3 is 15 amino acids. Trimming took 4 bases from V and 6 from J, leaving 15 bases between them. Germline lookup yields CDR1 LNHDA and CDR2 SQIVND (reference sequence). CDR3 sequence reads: CASSNSGLVAGELFF. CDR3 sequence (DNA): TGTGCCAGTAGTAACTCAGGCCTAGTGGCCGGGGAGCTGTTTTTT.